This T cell receptor beta chain was captured in a study of Graves' ophthalmopathy and Graves' hyperthyroidism. Notes on the study in general: Sensitivity of 87.88% and specificity of 65% to 83% were achieved when a 13-signature model separated ophthalmopathy from stable hyperthyroidism.

Newly diagnosed hyperthyroidism donors, aged 18 to 65, duration under 2 months. Other autoimmune diseases, uncontrolled infections, pregnancy or lactation ruled patients out of participation. Clinical symptoms, serum thyroxine, TRAb, thyroid ultrasound and orbital computed tomography determined diagnosis. From RNA, the CDR3 regions of TCR beta chains were amplified and sequenced. Second-round multiplex PCR came after first-round RT-PCR with HTBI primers. TCRdb used MiXCR to reprocess the multiplex PCR reads, holding one entry per CDR3 protein. Among roughly 600,000 distinct CDR3 sequences listed, about 40% were seen once. This clonotype was counted a few times. Its specificity is unknown. V trimming: 0 bases; J trimming: 8 bases; junction bases outside the gene matches: 7. CDR3 length equals 16 residues. Germline V gene lookup returns CDR1 SNHLY and CDR2 FYNNEI.

The specimen was peripheral blood or thyroid tissue (not recorded which). The chain recombines TRBV2 with TRBJ2-2, with 9 bases matching TRBD1. This TCR came from an adult man with Graves' hyperthyroidism. CDR3 in amino acids: CASSEALQGAGGELFF. CDR3 coding DNA: TGTGCCAGCAGTGAAGCGCTACAGGGGGCCGGGGGGGAGCTGTTTTTT.